This T cell receptor beta chain was found in a study of T cells after posttransplantation cyclophosphamide (dated by TCRdb to 2015 to 2016). Broadly, across the study: Using TRB sequencing, the study followed how the T cell repertoire rebuilt after myeloablative bone marrow transplantation with posttransplantation cyclophosphamide given as GVHD prophylaxis. Because TRA and TRB clonality correlated tightly in roughly 10 samples, the subsequent TCR analyses were limited to TRB only. Blood from all 35 or so PTCy patients with 1-year posttransplant specimens was subjected to TRB sequencing. In 3 patients, TRB sequencing was also performed on up to about 3 more blood samples taken 2 to 5.2 years after transplant, and in a handful of patients, pretransplant blood was also TRB-sequenced. Samples from 30 to 35 PTCy-treated patients, along with samples from roughly 16 of their related bone marrow donors, underwent antigen receptor sequencing. Public TRB sequences were checked against a database of over 3,500 sequences associated with responses to pathogens, tumor antigens, self-antigens and alloantigens. The full study reports these points: Donor-recipient similarity was low at 1-2 months but increased during the first year, and donor CD8+ memory clones often dominated later blood repertoires. Across a few dozen patients, TRB clonality was highly associated with recipient CMV seropositivity and CMV reactivation, and diversity in PTCy patients was similar to diversity in CNI/methotrexate controls. The TRB repertoires of T cells infiltrating skin or GI tract showed only limited overlap with the TRB repertoires of T cells in blood.

TRB sequencing was run on genomic DNA with either the immunoSEQ assay at survey resolution or the hsTCRB kit. Per the authors' processing: The immunoSEQ software handled initial read processing, and the LymphoSeq R package was used for repertoire analyses. Clonality was computed as 1 minus normalized Shannon entropy, and a Gini coefficient was also calculated for each TRB dataset. To infer phenotypes in unsorted samples, TRB sequences from sorted subsets of the recipient or donor were mapped onto unsorted samples from the same recipient. TCRdb took over this immuneACCESS table, retaining in-frame rearrangements with V and J assigned. Such tables are incomplete; in checked studies, under half of the missing clones stem from an unresolved V gene, and the remainder is unexplained. D and trimming were read from the DNA, whereas the V and J calls and clone size are those reported in that table. The sample data list more than 20,000 clones, and about 90% of these were observed just once. The top ten hold 8.2% of the sample.

The control cohort was some ten patients given myeloablative marrow transplants with methotrexate plus a calcineurin inhibitor, sampled 1 year after transplant. Peripheral blood and bone marrow mononuclear cells were isolated by Ficoll-Hypaque density centrifugation and cryopreserved. Note on this clone: What this receptor recognizes is not known. One base away there is no much larger clone; base qualities are not given.

Taken from cysteine to phenylalanine, the CDR3 has 15 residues. Kept here is only the CDR3 DNA, which spans 45 bases and is read in frame from base 1. Here V drops 6 bases and J drops 5 bases, and the junction holds 12 bases not matched to any gene. CDR1 and CDR2, per the germline V gene, are SQVTM and ANQGSEA. This TCR derives from a female patient between 50 and 60 years old who received an allogeneic stem cell transplant from an unrelated donor, was CMV-positive, and had chronic GVHD only. After a transplant, some T cells may have been passed on by the graft donor. The receptor chain draws on TRBV29-1 and TRBJ2-5; 10 nucleotides in the junction match TRBD2. The specimen comprised PBMCs, sampled after an allogeneic stem cell transplant with a calcineurin inhibitor and methotrexate. The sequenced DNA: TGCAGCGTCCAACCACCTAGCGGGAGCGGGGAGACCCAGTACTTC. Translated, this gives CSVQPPSGSGETQYF. The full variable domain, with segments outside the CDR3 supplied by the reference TRBV29-1 and TRBJ2-5 proteins, appears as SAVISQKPSRDICQRGTSLTIQCQVDSQVTMMFWYRQQPGQSLTLIATANQGSEATYESGFVIDKFPISRPNLTFSTLTVSNMSPEDSSIYLCSVQPPSGSGETQYFGPGTRLLVL.